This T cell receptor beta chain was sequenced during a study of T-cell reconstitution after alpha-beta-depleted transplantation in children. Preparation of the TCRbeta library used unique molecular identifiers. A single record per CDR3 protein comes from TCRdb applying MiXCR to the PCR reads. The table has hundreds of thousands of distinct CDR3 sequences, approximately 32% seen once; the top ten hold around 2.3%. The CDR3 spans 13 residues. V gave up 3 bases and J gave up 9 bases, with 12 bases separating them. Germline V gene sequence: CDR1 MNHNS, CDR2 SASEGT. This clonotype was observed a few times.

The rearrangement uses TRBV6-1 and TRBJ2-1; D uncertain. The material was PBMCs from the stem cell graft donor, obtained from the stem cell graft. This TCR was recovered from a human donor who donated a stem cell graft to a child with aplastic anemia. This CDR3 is CASSEVRWGEQFF. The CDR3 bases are TGTGCCAGCAGTGAGGTCCGATGGGGTGAGCAGTTCTTC.